The 4 T cell receptor beta chains below were found in one sample sequenced in a study of T cell responses to AZD1222 COVID-19 vaccine. Some clones are missing from TCRdb's copy, which holds only in-frame ones; the method was immunoSEQ multiplex PCR. The sample includes 100,000 to 150,000 clones, about 90% seen only once; the top ten take around 4.5%. This material consisted of peripheral blood, taken on day 0 of MenACWY control vaccination. These receptor sequences come from an adult in good health.

CDR3 DNA: TGTGCCAGCAGCTTCGGGCTTAATGAAAAACTGTTTTTT. Amino acid sequence: CASSFGLNEKLFF. V and J are TRBV7-9 and TRBJ1-4; D is ambiguous. Trimming took off 3 bases at V and 4 bases at J, with 6 bases between the two ends. CDR1 is SEHNR, CDR2 FQNEAQ, per germline (reference sequence). The CDR3 totals 13 residues.

The J gene is TRBJ1-1, the V gene TRBV18; perhaps TRBD1 as D (6 bases). The CDR3 covers 14 residues. Germline assignment: CDR1 KGHSH and CDR2 LQKENI. Trimming stripped 6 bases from V and 2 bases from J, with 13 bases between. DNA for the CDR3: TGTGCCAGCTCGTTACAGGGTGTCAACACTGAAGCTTTCTTT. Its translation: CASSLQGVNTEAFF.

The chain carries TRBV27 and TRBJ2-2, with TRBD2 identical over 11 bases. The V segment lost 6 bases and the J segment 10 bases; nucleotides outside the gene matches: 7. CDR1 MNHEY and CDR2 SMNVEV come from the germline V gene (reference sequence). CDR3 length: 14 residues. The CDR3 DNA sequence: TGTGCCAGCAGCCCAGAACTAGCGGGAGTGGAGCTGTTTTTT. Amino acid sequence: CASSPELAGVELFF.

The chain recombines TRBV5-8 with TRBJ2-7; 9 bases align to TRBD1. Germline V CDR1 and CDR2: SGHTS, YDEGEE. The CDR3 contains 14 residues. V shed 4 bases, J shed 5 bases, and the junction held 7 bases outside the gene matches. CDR3 protein: CASSAGQGYHEQYF. The DNA of the CDR3 is TGTGCCAGCAGCGCGGGACAGGGATACCACGAGCAGTACTTC.